The subject of this entry is one T cell receptor beta chain. One end of the junction does not line up with germline, which may come from a read error. Template switching added a universal primer binding site, and final cDNA carried unique molecular identifiers. TCRdb re-called the 5' RACE reads with MiXCR, one entry per CDR3 protein. The repertoire consists of 1.5 million to 2 million distinct CDR3 sequences, with 32% occurring once and the leading ten covering over 0.25%. This record belongs to a study of identical twins. This CDR3 has 14 residues. This chain connects TRBV12-3 or TRBV12-4 to TRBJ2-5; tentatively, D is TRBD1 (6 bases). This clonotype originated in a newborn girl in good health. The sample comprised cord blood. The CDR3 DNA is TGTGCCAGCACCACCGGACAGATCCAAGAGGCCCAGTACTTC. Protein: CASTTGQIQEAQYF.